This is a list of T cell receptor beta chains from one sample in a study of T cells expressing NK-cell markers. Following a re-call of the 5' RACE reads, TCRdb has one entry per CDR3 protein and lacks DNA. The sample includes about 260,000 distinct CDR3 sequences. The sample comprised blood T cells: a sorted CD56 or NKG2C T cell subset, CD4+ or CD8+ T cells, or bulk PBMC T cells (not recorded which). The receptors come from a woman between 18 and 70 years old in good health. CDR3s include the opening cysteine and the closing phenylalanine or tryptophan. The order of the fields is V gene, CDR3 length, J gene, CDR3 protein.

v_gene: TRBV20-1; len: 14; j_gene: TRBJ1-3; CDR3aa: CSANDRASGNTIYF
v_gene: TRBV11-2; len: 14; j_gene: TRBJ2-3; CDR3aa: CASSAGLPTDTQYF
v_gene: TRBV15; len: 14; j_gene: TRBJ2-1; CDR3aa: CATSRGSEYNEQFF
v_gene: TRBV7-3; len: 15; j_gene: TRBJ2-1; CDR3aa: CASSLTSAGGGEQFF
v_gene: TRBV5-1; len: 13; j_gene: TRBJ2-5; CDR3aa: CASFRGQQETQYF
v_gene: TRBV5-1; len: 16; j_gene: TRBJ1-5; CDR3aa: CASSLTVHSPNQPQHF
v_gene: TRBV29-1; len: 13; j_gene: TRBJ1-5; CDR3aa: CSVEVDSNQPQHF
v_gene: TRBV20-1; len: 16; j_gene: TRBJ2-3; CDR3aa: CSARDMTSQSTDTQYF
v_gene: TRBV28; len: 14; j_gene: TRBJ2-7; CDR3aa: CASSKRQPPYEQYF
v_gene: TRBV29-1; len: 18; j_gene: TRBJ1-1; CDR3aa: CSVAPVRGIPPMNTEAFF
v_gene: TRBV14; len: 13; j_gene: TRBJ2-1; CDR3aa: CASSPPNGDEQFF
v_gene: TRBV6-2/TRBV6-3; len: 18; j_gene: TRBJ2-1; CDR3aa: CASSSSFYRGQVRNEQFF
v_gene: TRBV6-5; len: 14; j_gene: TRBJ1-2; CDR3aa: CASSYLGKREGYTF
v_gene: TRBV20-1; len: 17; j_gene: TRBJ1-5; CDR3aa: CSASRGSYRDKDQPQHF
v_gene: TRBV5-6; len: 16; j_gene: TRBJ2-2; CDR3aa: CASSPSSRSNTGELFF
v_gene: TRBV29-1; len: 15; j_gene: TRBJ2-5; CDR3aa: CSVQRPGLVQETQYF